This T cell receptor (beta chain) was captured by sequencing in a study of shared clonotypes between healthy human individuals. Study-wide background: Donor composition was a couple of women and a few men, aged 18 to 49. Each donor's CD4 naive and CD4 memory cells filled three plates apiece, CD8 naive two, and CD8 memory one.

V lost 2 bases to trimming and J lost 1 base, with 14 bases between them. This CDR3 region has 16 residues. Looked up from germline, CDR1 is MDHEN and CDR2 is SYDVKM. The authors loaded approximately 220 ng DNA, around 30,000 T cell genomes, into sorted-subset replicate PCRs. Sequenced by immunoSEQ multiplex PCR; TCRdb stores in-frame clones only, minus some. The sample shows about 1.1 million clones, 77% of them seen only once. It was into CD45RA+ naive and CD45RA-negative memory subsets that the CD4+ cells were split. This chain links TRBV28 with TRBJ1-1; D remains ambiguous. The sample comprised memory CD4+ T cells from PBMCs. Described subset: CD45RA-negative fraction. The clonotype was recovered from a man between 18 and 29 years old in good health. Some clones in this sample may be carry-over from other donors' samples. The chain's CDR3 is CASSLASNEPNTEAFF. The CDR3 bases are TGTGCCAGCAGTTTAGCCAGCAATGAACCGAACACTGAAGCTTTCTTT.